This T cell receptor beta chain came from a study of T-cell memory formation after mild COVID-19. V shed 8 bases and J 5 bases; nucleotides not matched to a gene: 10. CDR1 and CDR2 (germline): SEHNR, FQNEAQ (reference sequence). This CDR3 has 15 residues. MiXCR was run by TCRdb on the 5' RACE reads, yielding one entry per CDR3 protein. Here the sample spans 250,000 to 350,000 distinct CDR3 sequences, roughly 16% being singletons. The specimen sequenced was PBMCs or a T cell subset sorted from them (not recorded which). This TCR came from a man aged 18 to 35 who had mild COVID-19 (a few samples of this study predate the infection). Cell type and time point are not known. The gene calls are TRBV7-9 and TRBJ2-3; 10 bases are shared with TRBD1. CDR3 bases: TGTGCCAGCCTTAGACAGGGGGCGCGGGGAGATACGCAGTATTTT. This sequence encodes CASLRQGARGDTQYF. The complete variable domain, with remaining parts taken from reference TRBV7-9 and TRBJ2-3, reads DTGVSQNPRHKITKRGQNVTFRCDPISEHNRLYWYRQTLGQGPEFLTYFQNEAQLEKSRLLSDRFSAERPKGSFSTLEIQRTEQGDSAMYLCASLRQGARGDTQYFGPGTRLTVL.